The 5 T cell receptor beta chains given below trace back to one sample, sequenced in a study of identical twins (dated by TCRdb to about 2016). The method behind the library was 5' RACE. This sample was sequenced with an Illumina HiSeq 2000. TCRdb's own reprocessing of the public reads used fastp at Q25 and MiXCR and kept productive beta chains. All rows with the same CDR3 protein become a single entry with the most common DNA and genes. The sample profile shows some 270,000 distinct CDR3 sequences; about 8% of them were found once. The ten largest account for roughly 3.1% of the sample. These data also formed part of another study, on yellow fever vaccine responses in identical twins.

The specimen sequenced was CD8+ T cells sorted from blood. These receptors came from a woman under 30 in good health.

This clonotype was observed many times. The chain carries TRBV9 and TRBJ2-7, with TRBD1 matching 8 bases. This CDR3 contains 15 residues. V lost 4 bases to trimming and J lost 7 bases; unmatched junction nucleotides: 13. Germline V gene sequence: CDR1 SGDLS, CDR2 YYNGEE. The CDR3 protein is CASSQGTGHTIEQYF. In DNA form, the CDR3 reads TGTGCCAGCAGCCAAGGGACAGGTCACACCATAGAGCAGTACTTC. The full variable domain, in which reference TRBV9 and TRBJ2-7 provide the parts outside the CDR3, is DSGVTQTPKHLITATGQRVTLRCSPRSGDLSVYWYQQSLDQGLQFLIQYYNGEERAKGNILERFSAQQFPDLHSELNLSSLELGDSALYFCASSQGTGHTIEQYFGPGTRLTVT.

The rearrangement links TRBV2 to TRBJ2-2; 9 positions match TRBD2. In germline, CDR1 is SNHLY, CDR2 FYNNEI. The CDR3 length is 16 residues. V shed 6 bases, J shed 2 bases, and the junction held 7 bases outside the gene matches. The CDR3 DNA reads TGTGCCAGCAGCTCGGCTAGCGGGGTAAACACCGGGGAGCTGTTTTTT. Residues: CASSSASGVNTGELFF.

The J gene is TRBJ2-7, the V gene TRBV6-1; D is possibly TRBD1 (8 bases). The CDR3 contains 16 residues. Germline CDR1 reads MNHNS; CDR2 reads SASEGT. V was trimmed by 5 bases and J by 2 bases, leaving 19 bases between them. This CDR3 is CASSLSTGGTTYEQYF. For the CDR3, the DNA is TGTGCCAGCAGTCTCTCAACAGGGGGGACTACCTACGAGCAGTACTTC.

This clonotype was counted at least ten times. The rearrangement uses TRBV5-1 and TRBJ2-1; TRBD1 might be the D (7 bases). V dropped 4 bases and J dropped 0 bases, with 11 bases sitting between them. Germline V gene data show CDR1 as SGHRS and CDR2 as YFSETQ. The CDR3 spans 15 residues. For the CDR3, the DNA is TGCGCCAGCAGCCCGGAGGGGGCCTCCTACAATGAGCAGTTCTTC. It is translated as CASSPEGASYNEQFF.

Concerning this clonotype: A much bigger clone sits one base away, suggesting this may be a read error. J is TRBJ2-3 and V is TRBV7-9; TRBD2 matches 10 bases. The CDR3 length is 16 residues. Germline lookup yields CDR1 SEHNR and CDR2 FQNEAQ (reference sequence). Losses at the gene ends were 5 bases for V and 2 bases for J; bases not matched to a gene: 7. The CDR3 loop reads CASSPWLAGDTDTQYF. The CDR3, as DNA: TGTGCCAGCAGCCCCTGGCTAGCGGGGGACACAGATACGCAGTATTTT.